The 10 T cell receptor beta chains given below trace back to one sample, sequenced in a study of cytotoxic CD8 clonotypes in ibrutinib-treated CLL. Measured with immunoSEQ multiplex PCR; TCRdb has only the in-frame clones, and not every one. Here the sample spans some 50,000 clones, approximately 52% being singletons. The material sequenced was PBMCs, taken after 24 months of ibrutinib treatment. Source of these receptors: a human donor with chronic lymphocytic leukemia.

The chain is built from TRBV6-5 and TRBJ1-2; 9 positions match TRBD1. The germline gives CDR1 MNHEY, CDR2 SVGAGI. CDR3 length: 11 amino acids. J was trimmed by 7 bases and V by 10 bases; bases with no gene match: 4. Here the CDR3 reads CATRQGGGYTF. The CDR3 nucleotides read TGTGCCACCAGACAGGGGGGTGGCTACACCTTC.

The gene calls are TRBV18 and TRBJ2-3; the match to TRBD2 covers 7 bases. After removal of 3 bases from V and 1 base from J, the junction contained 7 bases not matched to a gene. This CDR3 has 16 residues. The V gene's germline CDR1 is KGHSH and CDR2 LQKENI. Written as DNA, the CDR3 is TGTGCCAGCTCACCGGAGGCGGGAGTACGCACAGATACGCAGTATTTT. It translates to CASSPEAGVRTDTQYF.

This chain connects TRBV11-2 to TRBJ2-2; weak D call: TRBD2 (6 bases). CDR3 length: 13 residues. Germline CDR1 and CDR2: SGHAT and FQNNGV. Trimming pared 7 bases from V and 5 bases from J, leaving 11 bases between. CDR3 coding DNA: TGTGCCAGCAAGAGGGGACTGACCGGGGAGCTGTTTTTT. It encodes CASKRGLTGELFF.

V is TRBV11-2 and J is TRBJ1-3; the D gene is possibly TRBD1 (5 bases). This CDR3 is 18 amino acids long. The germline V and J ends were trimmed by 5 bases and 0 bases, with 20 bases remaining between them. In germline, CDR1 is SGHAT, CDR2 FQNNGV. The CDR3 sequence: CASSQSSRLGLSGNTIYF. The CDR3 DNA reads TGTGCCAGCAGCCAGAGTTCCCGTTTGGGACTCTCTGGAAACACCATATATTTT.

This clone was counted only a few times. The chain uses TRBV18 and TRBJ1-1; TRBD1 matches 11 bases. CDR3 size: 15 residues. CDR1 and CDR2 (germline): KGHSH, LQKENI. Trimming took 2 bases from V and 4 from J; bases not matched to a gene: 3. The CDR3 bases are TGTGCCAGCTCACCAGCCGGGACAGGGGGCACTGAAGCTTTCTTT. The encoded protein is CASSPAGTGGTEAFF.

This rearrangement joins TRBV5-1 to TRBJ2-2; no firm D call. Deletions cut 0 bases from V and 4 bases from J, with 4 bases between. Germline assignment: CDR1 SGHRS and CDR2 YFSETQ. This CDR3 spans 13 amino acids. CDR3 protein: CASSLAFTGELFF. The DNA of the CDR3 is TGCGCCAGCAGCTTGGCCTTCACCGGGGAGCTGTTTTTT.

This clone has more than one count but fewer than ten. This chain joins TRBV18 and TRBJ1-2, with 7 bases identical to TRBD1. The CDR3 covers 13 residues. V lost 4 bases and J lost 8; bases outside the gene matches: 7. Looked up from germline, CDR1 is KGHSH and CDR2 is LQKENI. The CDR3 loop is CASSRDRVEGYTF. CDR3 coding DNA: TGTGCCAGCTCACGCGACAGGGTAGAAGGCTACACCTTC.

The rearrangement links TRBV10-2 to TRBJ1-2; TRBD1 might be the D (6 bases). V was cut by 6 bases and J by 4 bases, with 12 bases left in between. The CDR3 covers 13 residues. Per the germline V gene, CDR1 is WSHSY and CDR2 is SAAADI. CDR3 sequence reads: CASRLTGTYGYTF. The CDR3 region has the DNA TGCGCCAGCAGGTTAACAGGGACCTATGGCTACACCTTC.

The V and J genes are TRBV6-1 and TRBJ2-7; TRBD2 aligns across 9 bases. Germline V gene sequence: CDR1 MNHNS, CDR2 SASEGT. Trimming at V came to 6 bases and at J to 2 bases, leaving 5 bases not matched to a gene. This CDR3 has 14 amino acids. The CDR3 loop reads CASRLAGGTYEQYF. CDR3 nucleotides: TGTGCCAGCAGACTAGCGGGTGGTACCTACGAGCAGTACTTC.

Within the sample, this clone is medium-sized. The rearrangement uses TRBV5-1 and TRBJ1-2, with D possibly TRBD1 on 5 matching bases. CDR1 and CDR2 (germline): SGHRS, YFSETQ. CDR3 length: 13 residues. V was trimmed by 4 bases and J by 8 bases, leaving 15 bases between them. The CDR3 DNA reads as TGCGCCAGCAGCGCAGCCCCCGAGGGGGGCTACACCTTC. Its translation is CASSAAPEGGYTF.